This T cell receptor (beta chain) derives from a study of blood T cell repertoires in COVID-19. Across the study: Sites across the United States, Italy and Spain contributed samples from acute and convalescent COVID-19. T cells, B-cell-depleted T cells, or PBMCs provided the cDNA or gDNA that served as material.

In terms of age and location, participants ranged from roughly 18 to 100 years and lived in about two dozen US areas. Original analysis: Amplification of reference gene primers provided the estimated nucleated cell counts. Measured with immunoSEQ multiplex PCR; TCRdb has only the in-frame clones, and not every one. V, J and clone size are those of that table, while D and trimming were read from the DNA. The table shows around 190,000 clones, with 86% occurring only once. Specimen: PBMCs or T cells enriched from blood (not recorded which). The TCR was taken from a man aged 40-49 years with acute COVID-19.

The CDR3 DNA sequence: TGTGCCAGTAGTATAGGAGGCCTAGCGGGAGATCCCTACGAGCAGTACTTC. It yields the protein CASSIGGLAGDPYEQYF. The chain joins TRBV19 to TRBJ2-7; 10 bases match TRBD2. Germline V gene sequence: CDR1 LNHDA, CDR2 SQIVND (reference sequence). The CDR3 contains 17 residues. J gave up 2 bases and V 1 base, and 8 bases lay outside the gene matches.